This TCR beta chain was retrieved from a study of technical replicates of blood from a few donors. Only in-frame clones appear in the TCRdb table, and some are missing; sequencing was by immunoSEQ multiplex PCR. The sample yields roughly 79,000 clones, 85% to 95% seen once. The CDR3 runs to 13 residues. Trimming cost V 9 bases and J 4 bases, with 15 bases left between them. This receptor was identified in a human donor in good health. The rearrangement joins TRBV23-1 to TRBJ1-2; D not resolved. TRBV23-1 is given ORF status, its function remaining uncertain. The specimen sequenced was T cells isolated from PBMCs. CDR3 in amino acids: CASITALAYGYTF. Written as DNA, the CDR3 is TGCGCCAGTATAACAGCTTTGGCCTATGGCTACACCTTC.